The 14 T cell receptor beta chains reported below all come from one sample, sequenced in a study of neurological immune-mediated disorders. Sample time point: longitudinal time-point 2. TCRdb independently ran MiXCR on the 5' RACE reads; one entry per CDR3 protein. The data hold over 55,000 distinct CDR3 sequences, with nearly 10% observed a single time. Sequences were obtained from PBMCs. Receptor source: a man under 40 in good health.

This clonotype occurred many times. The rearrangement links TRBV5-1 to TRBJ2-1, with 8 bases aligning to TRBD2. Germline CDR1 and CDR2: SGHRS and YFSETQ. V trimming: 4 bases; J trimming: 1 base; junction bases outside the gene matches: 7. The CDR3 consists of 16 residues. The CDR3 reads CASSAQAGGSYNEQFF. As DNA, the CDR3 is TGCGCCAGCAGCGCGCAGGCGGGAGGTTCCTACAATGAGCAGTTCTTC.

This clonotype came up many times. The genes are TRBV5-1 and TRBJ2-3; 10 positions agree with TRBD2. Per the germline V gene, CDR1 is SGHRS and CDR2 is YFSETQ. Trimming removed 4 bases from V and 4 bases from J; junction bases left unmatched: 9. CDR3 length: 16 amino acids. The CDR3 reads CASSQSGRAVADTQYF. CDR3 DNA sequence: TGCGCCAGCAGCCAAAGCGGGAGGGCCGTCGCAGATACGCAGTATTTT.

This clonotype occurred many times. The chain combines TRBV10-3 with TRBJ2-3; possible D gene TRBD1, 5 bases. The CDR3 contains 14 residues. In germline, CDR1 is ENHRY, CDR2 SYGVKD. V dropped 10 bases and J dropped 0 bases, with 14 bases sitting between them. The CDR3, as DNA: TGTGCCACCCGGTCAGGGTCTAGCACAGATACGCAGTATTTT. Protein: CATRSGSSTDTQYF.

This clonotype was seen at least ten times. J is TRBJ2-7 and V is TRBV4-1, with D perhaps matching TRBD1 (6 bases). The CDR3 covers 15 residues. CDR1 is MGHRA and CDR2 is YSYEKL in the germline V gene. V lost 2 bases, J lost 1 base, and 12 bases lay in between. The CDR3 DNA follows: TGCGCCAGCAGCCAACGCCGGGACACTTCCTACGAGCAGTACTTC. Translated: CASSQRRDTSYEQYF.

This clonotype has a count of ten or more. The chain recombines TRBV7-8 with TRBJ2-3; TRBD2 matches at 9 bases. Germline values: CDR1 SGHVS, CDR2 FQNEAQ. This CDR3 is built from 16 residues. V lost 5 bases to trimming and J lost 5 bases; unmatched junction nucleotides: 11. The CDR3 DNA sequence: TGTGCCAGCAGCCAGCCGATAGCGGGAGCGGTAGATACGCAGTATTTT. Translation gives CASSQPIAGAVDTQYF.

This clonotype was seen ten or more times. V usage is TRBV7-2 and J usage is TRBJ1-2; a possible D gene is TRBD1 (5 bases). CDR1 is SGHTA, CDR2 FQGNSA, per germline. The CDR3 is 13 amino acids. Trimming stripped 5 bases from V and 6 bases from J, with 13 bases between. CDR3 sequence reads: CASSPQGSDGYTF. CDR3 coding DNA: TGTGCCAGCAGCCCCCAGGGAAGCGATGGCTACACCTTC.

This clonotype was seen ten or more times. The genes are TRBV5-1 and TRBJ2-3; D call uncertain. This CDR3 spans 15 amino acids. Trimming pared 2 bases from V and 5 bases from J, leaving 15 bases between. Germline CDR1 SGHRS, CDR2 YFSETQ. This chain's CDR3 is CASSLGYVSEDTQYF. DNA of the CDR3: TGCGCCAGCAGCTTAGGGTATGTGAGTGAAGATACGCAGTATTTT.

This clonotype is termed medium-sized. This sequence joins TRBV10-3 and TRBJ2-1, with TRBD2 identical over 10 bases. This CDR3 is 15 amino acids long. In germline, CDR1 is ENHRY, CDR2 SYGVKD. The ends lost 2 bases at V and 8 bases at J; junction bases unmatched: 6. The CDR3 loop is CAISEMASGRYEQFF. The CDR3 bases are TGTGCCATCAGTGAGATGGCTAGCGGGAGATATGAGCAGTTCTTC.

This clonotype was seen more than once but under ten times. The V call is TRBV28, the J call TRBJ2-5; D not resolved. The germline V and J ends were trimmed by 3 bases and 4 bases, with 9 bases remaining between them. Germline V lookup: CDR1 MDHEN, CDR2 SYDVKM. The CDR3 covers 13 residues. In nucleotides, the CDR3 is TGTGCCAGCAGTTTTGTTGGGTTAGAGACCCAGTACTTC. It is translated as CASSFVGLETQYF.

J is TRBJ2-2 and V is TRBV28; tentative D call: TRBD1 (7 bases). This CDR3 contains 15 residues. Germline CDR1 MDHEN, CDR2 SYDVKM. V was trimmed by 3 bases and J by 4 bases, leaving 12 bases between them. The CDR3 region has the DNA TGTGCCAGCAGTTTGTGGCAGGGGGGCACCGGGGAGCTGTTTTTT. The encoded protein is CASSLWQGGTGELFF.

This sequence joins TRBV19 and TRBJ1-5; TRBD1 aligns across 9 bases. V gave up 6 bases and J gave up 5 bases; unmatched junction bases: 8. The V gene's germline CDR1 is LNHDA and CDR2 SQIVND (reference sequence). The CDR3 is made up of 15 amino acids. The CDR3 coding sequence is TGTGCCAGTAGGAACCAACAGGGGGCTTATCAGCCCCAGCATTTT. It is translated as CASRNQQGAYQPQHF.

The sample holds many counts of this clonotype. The DNA of the CDR3 is TGCAGTGCTAGGGGGGGGGGTAGCGGGAGCATTGATAGCACAGATACGCAGTATTTT. This translates into CSARGGGSGSIDSTDTQYF. The chain combines TRBV20-1 with TRBJ2-3; the match to TRBD2 covers 9 bases. This CDR3 has 19 amino acids. J lost 0 bases, V lost 3 bases, and 16 bases had no gene match. Germline values: CDR1 DFQATT, CDR2 SNEGSKA (reference sequence).

The sample holds many counts of this clonotype. The chain employs TRBV7-2 and TRBJ2-6; perhaps D is TRBD1 or TRBD2 (5 bases each). Trimming took 5 bases from V and 0 from J, leaving 8 bases between them. CDR3 size: 15 residues. The germline V gene encodes CDR1 SGHTA and CDR2 FQGNSA. The DNA of the CDR3 is TGTGCCAGCAGCGGGACCGTCTCTGGGGCCAACGTCCTGACTTTC. It codes for CASSGTVSGANVLTF.

Many counts were recorded for this clonotype. The chain carries TRBV20-1 and TRBJ2-5, with TRBD1 as a possible D gene (6 bases). The CDR3 is 15 residues long. The V gene lost 2 bases and the J gene lost 2 bases, with 15 bases spanning the gap. In germline, CDR1 is DFQATT, CDR2 SNEGSKA (reference sequence). The CDR3 spells CSARTGLGSQETQYF. The CDR3 DNA reads as TGCAGTGCTAGAACAGGGTTGGGGTCACAAGAGACCCAGTACTTC.